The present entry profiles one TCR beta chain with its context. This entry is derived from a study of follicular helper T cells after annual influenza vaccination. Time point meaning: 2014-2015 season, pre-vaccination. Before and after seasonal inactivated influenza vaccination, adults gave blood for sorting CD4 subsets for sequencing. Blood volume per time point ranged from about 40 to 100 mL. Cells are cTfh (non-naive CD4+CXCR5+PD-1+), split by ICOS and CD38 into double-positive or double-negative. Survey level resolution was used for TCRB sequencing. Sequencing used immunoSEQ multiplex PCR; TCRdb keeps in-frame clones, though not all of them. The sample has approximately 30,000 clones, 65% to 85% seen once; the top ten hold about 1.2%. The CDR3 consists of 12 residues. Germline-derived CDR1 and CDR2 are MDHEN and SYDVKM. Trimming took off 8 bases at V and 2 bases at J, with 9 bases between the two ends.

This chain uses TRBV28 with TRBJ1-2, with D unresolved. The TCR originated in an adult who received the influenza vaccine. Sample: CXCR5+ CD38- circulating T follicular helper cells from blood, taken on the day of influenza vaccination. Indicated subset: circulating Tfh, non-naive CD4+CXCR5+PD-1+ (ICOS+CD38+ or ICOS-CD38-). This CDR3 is CASRGENYGYTF. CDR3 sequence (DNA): TGTGCCAGCCGTGGGGAGAACTATGGCTACACCTTC.